This T cell receptor (beta chain) was recorded in a study of cytomegalovirus exposure and HLA in healthy donors. Sequenced by immunoSEQ multiplex PCR; TCRdb stores in-frame clones only, minus some. The sample lists about 160,000 clones, 86% occurring once. The study drew the donors from its approximately 110-subject validation cohort, separate from the roughly 700-subject first cohort. The sequence was collected from a woman in her 30s in good health and CMV-seronegative. The sequenced sample consisted of PBMCs.

The CDR3 reads CASKIEGGPYNEQFF. DNA of the CDR3: TGTGCCAGCAAGATTGAGGGAGGGCCCTACAATGAGCAGTTCTTC. The chain uses TRBV27 and TRBJ2-1; 7 nucleotides agree with TRBD2. V shed 7 bases, J shed 2 bases, and the junction held 8 bases outside the gene matches. CDR3 length: 15 amino acids. Germline V lookup: CDR1 MNHEY, CDR2 SMNVEV (reference sequence).